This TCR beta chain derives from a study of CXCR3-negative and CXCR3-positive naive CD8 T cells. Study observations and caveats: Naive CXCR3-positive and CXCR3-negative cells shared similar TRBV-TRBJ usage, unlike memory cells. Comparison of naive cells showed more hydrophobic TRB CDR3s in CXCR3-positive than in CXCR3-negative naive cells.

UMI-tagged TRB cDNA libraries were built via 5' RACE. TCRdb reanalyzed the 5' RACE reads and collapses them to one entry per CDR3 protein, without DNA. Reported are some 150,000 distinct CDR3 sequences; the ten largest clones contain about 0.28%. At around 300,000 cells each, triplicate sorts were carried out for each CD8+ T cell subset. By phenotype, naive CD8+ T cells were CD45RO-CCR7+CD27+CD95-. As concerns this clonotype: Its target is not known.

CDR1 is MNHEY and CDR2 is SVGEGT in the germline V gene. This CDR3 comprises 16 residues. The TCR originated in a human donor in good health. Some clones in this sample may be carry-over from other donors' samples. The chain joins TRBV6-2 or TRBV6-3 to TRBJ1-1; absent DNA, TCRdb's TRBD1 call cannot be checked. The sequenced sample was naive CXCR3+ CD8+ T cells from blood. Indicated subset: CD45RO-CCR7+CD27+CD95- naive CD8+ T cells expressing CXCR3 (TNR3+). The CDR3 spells CASSYGLGQGVSEAFF.